The 20 T cell receptor beta chains below were found in one sample sequenced in a study of somatic mutations in cytotoxic T cells in rheumatoid arthritis. Produced via immunoSEQ multiplex PCR; TCRdb's table is partial and in-frame only. The sample holds 15,000 or so clones; approximately 75% are singletons and the top ten take 20% to 25%. The sequenced material came from CD8+ T cells sorted from blood. The receptor source for this set is an adult with rheumatoid arthritis.

V gene TRBV2 combines with J gene TRBJ1-5, with 7 bases fitting TRBD1. CDR1 and CDR2 (germline): SNHLY, FYNNEI. V gave up 5 bases and J gave up 0 bases; unmatched junction bases: 13. The CDR3 extends over 18 amino acids. In DNA, the CDR3 is TGTGCCAGCAGTTATGACAGGGAGGGGGCCCATAGCAATCAGCCCCAGCATTTT. Protein sequence: CASSYDREGAHSNQPQHF.

The genes are TRBV21-1 and TRBJ1-5. TRBV21-1 is marked as a pseudogene. CDR3 length equals 16 residues. CDR3: CASSKGGGLRNQPQHF. The DNA of the CDR3 is TGTGCCAGCAGCAAAGGGGGGGGGCTGCGCAATCAGCCCCAGCATTTT.

This clone was seen a handful of times. V is TRBV6-1 and J is TRBJ2-7, with D unresolved. The length of the CDR3 is 11 residues. CDR1 is MNHNS and CDR2 is SASEGT in the germline V gene. V was cut by 3 bases and J by 4 bases, with 4 bases left in between. This CDR3 is CASSELYEQYF. In nucleotides, the CDR3 is TGTGCCAGCAGTGAGCTGTACGAGCAGTACTTC.

The chain is built from TRBV6-4 and TRBJ1-2; D is uncertain. V was trimmed by 2 bases and J by 4 bases, leaving 8 bases between them. The CDR3 extends over 13 amino acids. Germline CDR1 MRHNA, CDR2 SNTAGT. The CDR3: CASSDGPFYGYTF. As DNA, the CDR3 is TGTGCCAGCAGTGACGGACCGTTCTATGGCTACACCTTC.

This clone was counted between two and nine times. The chain recombines TRBV2 with TRBJ2-7, with 7 bases that match TRBD1. The CDR3 has 14 amino acids. The V gene end was trimmed by 6 bases and the J gene end by 2 bases; junction bases not matched to a gene: 7. CDR1 is SNHLY, CDR2 FYNNEI, per germline. CDR3 sequence reads: CASRPRQGAYEQYF. The CDR3 DNA sequence: TGTGCCAGCAGACCCCGGCAGGGGGCCTACGAGCAGTACTTC.

The J gene is TRBJ1-4, the V gene TRBV6-5; no clear D gene. CDR3 size: 15 residues. Germline loops: CDR1 MNHEY, CDR2 SVGAGI. Trimming removed 5 bases from V and 0 bases from J, with 10 bases in between. The CDR3, as DNA: TGTGCCAGCAGTACAGATTTTCCAACTAATGAAAAACTGTTTTTT. Protein sequence: CASSTDFPTNEKLFF.

The sample holds a few counts of this clone. This chain uses TRBV4-3 with TRBJ1-5, with 8 bases that match TRBD1. The CDR3 sequence is 16 residues long. The junction had 5 bases not matched to a gene; V was cut back by 1 base and J by 3 bases. CDR1 is LGHNA, CDR2 YSLEER, per germline. CDR3: CASSQVWTGFNQPQHF. The CDR3 DNA reads as TGCGCCAGCAGCCAAGTTTGGACAGGGTTCAATCAGCCCCAGCATTTT.

CDR3 in DNA: TGTGCCAGTAGTGCCGGGACAGGGGGCGCGGGTTGGGCCTACGAGCAGTACTTC. It is translated as CASSAGTGGAGWAYEQYF. The chain joins TRBV19 to TRBJ2-7; 12 bases align to TRBD1. CDR1 and CDR2 from the germline V gene are LNHDA and SQIVND (reference sequence). Germline trimming cut 5 bases from V and 2 bases from J; bases unmatched to any gene: 13. This CDR3 contains 18 residues. The variable domain in full, with the rest retrieved from reference TRBV19 and TRBJ2-7, is DGGITQSPKYLFRKEGQNVTLSCEQNLNHDAMYWYRQDPGQGLRLIYYSQIVNDFQKGDIAEGYSVSREKKESFPLTVTSAQKNPTAFYLCASSAGTGGAGWAYEQYFGPGTRLTVT.

The chain is built from TRBV7-9 and TRBJ2-1; 8 bases match TRBD1. V dropped 0 bases and J dropped 5; count of bases not matched to a gene: 6. The CDR3 extends over 16 amino acids. CDR1 SEHNR and CDR2 FQNEAQ come from the germline V gene (reference sequence). CDR3 coding DNA: TGTGCCAGCAGCTTAGCTAGACAGGGGACCCACAATGAGCAGTTCTTC. Translation gives CASSLARQGTHNEQFF. The whole variable domain, remainder taken from reference TRBV7-9 and TRBJ2-1, is DTGVSQNPRHKITKRGQNVTFRCDPISEHNRLYWYRQTLGQGPEFLTYFQNEAQLEKSRLLSDRFSAERPKGSFSTLEIQRTEQGDSAMYLCASSLARQGTHNEQFFGPGTRLTVL.

The rearrangement uses TRBV2 and TRBJ2-3, with 12 bases matching TRBD2. Germline-derived CDR1 and CDR2 are SNHLY and FYNNEI. The V segment lost 6 bases and the J segment 5 bases; nucleotides outside the gene matches: 9. The CDR3 length is 16 residues. The chain's CDR3 is CASRNSGTSGQDTQYF. DNA of the CDR3: TGTGCCAGCAGAAACTCCGGGACTAGCGGGCAAGATACGCAGTATTTT.

This rearrangement joins TRBV11-2 to TRBJ1-3; the D gene is possibly TRBD1 (5 bases). Germline V lookup: CDR1 SGHAT, CDR2 FQNNGV. The CDR3 extends over 17 amino acids. Trimming stripped 5 bases from V and 1 base from J, with 18 bases between. In DNA, the CDR3 is TGTGCCAGCAGCGGTATAAAAGGGGAATTGTCTGGAAACACCATATATTTT. This translates into CASSGIKGELSGNTIYF.

In this sample, this clone is large (0.1 to 1%). Its ends do not fully match the called genes, so a read error is possible. V is TRBV27 and J is TRBJ1-2, with D uncertain. The CDR3 has 13 residues. Germline CDR1 is MNHEY and CDR2 is SMNVEV (reference sequence). The CDR3 DNA reads as TGTGCCAGCAGCTTATCCCCACCAGCCGGCTACACCTTC. Translated, it gives CASSLSPPAGYTF.

This clone has only a few counts. J is TRBJ2-7 and V is TRBV7-9; D unclear. Trimming left V 2 bases short and J 2 bases short, with 7 bases between. This CDR3 spans 13 amino acids. Germline assignment: CDR1 SEHNR and CDR2 FQNEAQ (reference sequence). CDR3 region: CASSLPAAYEQYF. CDR3 nucleotides: TGTGCCAGCAGCTTACCCGCAGCCTACGAGCAGTACTTC.

Regarding this clone: A junction boundary mismatches the germline segment, possibly from a read error. The rearrangement joins TRBV30 to TRBJ1-2; D gene unclear. CDR3 size: 10 residues. Germline V gene lookup returns CDR1 GTSNPN and CDR2 SVGIG (reference sequence). The CDR3 loop reads CAGRSYGYTF. The DNA for the CDR3 is TGTGCCGGGAGATCGTATGGCTACACCTTC.

The rearrangement uses TRBV21-1 and TRBJ1-5; the table names TRBD1, a call not compared with the DNA. TRBV21-1 is assigned pseudogene status. The CDR3 covers 15 residues. DNA for the CDR3: TGTGCCAGCAGCAAAGGACAGGGTACCAATCAGCCCCAGCATTTT. This gives the protein CASSKGQGTNQPQHF.

The rearrangement joins TRBV7-2 to TRBJ2-1; D gene uncertain. The CDR3 totals 12 residues. Germline loops: CDR1 SGHTA, CDR2 FQGNSA. Trimming removed 5 bases at V and 3 bases at J, with 5 bases between. CDR3 protein: CASSIGYNEQFF. CDR3 DNA sequence: TGTGCCAGCAGCATTGGCTACAATGAGCAGTTCTTC. The full variable domain, completed using reference TRBV7-2 and TRBJ2-1, is GAGVSQSPSNKVTEKGKDVELRCDPISGHTALYWYRQSLGQGLEFLIYFQGNSAPDKSGLPSDRFSAERTGGSVSTLTIQRTQQEDSAVYLCASSIGYNEQFFGPGTRLTVL.

CDR3 coding DNA: TGTGCCAGTAGACAGGGTAATGAAAAACTGTTTTTT. It specifies CASRQGNEKLFF. The chain combines TRBV19 with TRBJ1-4; D is perhaps TRBD1 (6 bases). V lost 6 bases and J lost 4, with 6 bases in between. In germline, CDR1 is LNHDA, CDR2 SQIVND (reference sequence). The CDR3 has 12 amino acids.

The chain is built from TRBV7-7 and TRBJ2-5; possible D gene TRBD2, 6 bases. The CDR3 spans 15 residues. CDR1 is SSHAT and CDR2 is FNYEAQ in the germline V gene (reference sequence). V was pared by 0 bases and J by 5 bases, with 13 bases between. CDR3 coding DNA: TGTGCCAGCAGCTTAGCGCTGGACGCGGGGGAGACCCAGTACTTC. Translating it yields CASSLALDAGETQYF.

Judged by abundance, this clone is medium-sized. The CDR3 spells CASSETNEPHEQYF. The CDR3 nucleotides are TGTGCCAGCAGCGAAACGAACGAACCTCACGAGCAGTACTTC. The V call is TRBV7-9, the J call TRBJ2-7, with D unclear. Germline V gene data show CDR1 as SEHNR and CDR2 as FQNEAQ (reference sequence). The CDR3 is made up of 14 amino acids. With 5 bases removed from V and 5 bases from J, the gap between germline ends came to 16 bases.

V usage is TRBV10-3 and J usage is TRBJ1-2, with TRBD1 identical over 12 bases. With 3 bases clipped from V and 4 bases from J, the junction kept 18 bases outside the gene matches. Germline V gene lookup returns CDR1 ENHRY and CDR2 SYGVKD. CDR3 length equals 20 residues. This chain's CDR3 is CAISETKWPGQGARIYGYTF. Written as DNA, the CDR3 is TGTGCCATCAGTGAAACCAAATGGCCGGGACAGGGGGCGCGAATCTATGGCTACACCTTC.